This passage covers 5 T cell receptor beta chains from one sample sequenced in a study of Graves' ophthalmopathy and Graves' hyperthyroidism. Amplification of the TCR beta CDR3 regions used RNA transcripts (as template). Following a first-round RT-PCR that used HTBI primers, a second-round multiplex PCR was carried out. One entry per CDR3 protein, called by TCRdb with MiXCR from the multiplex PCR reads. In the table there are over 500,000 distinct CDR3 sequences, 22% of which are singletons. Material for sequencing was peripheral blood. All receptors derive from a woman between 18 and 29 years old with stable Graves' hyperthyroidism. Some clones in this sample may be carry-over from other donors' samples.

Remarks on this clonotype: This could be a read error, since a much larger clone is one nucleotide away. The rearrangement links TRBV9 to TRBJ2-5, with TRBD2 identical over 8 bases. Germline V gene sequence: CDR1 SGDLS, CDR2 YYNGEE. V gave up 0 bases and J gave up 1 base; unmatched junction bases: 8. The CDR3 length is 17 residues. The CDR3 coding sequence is TGTGCCAGCAGCGTAGTGGTGGCGGGAGGCCCCCAAGAGACCCAGTACTTC. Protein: CASSVVVAGGPQETQYF.

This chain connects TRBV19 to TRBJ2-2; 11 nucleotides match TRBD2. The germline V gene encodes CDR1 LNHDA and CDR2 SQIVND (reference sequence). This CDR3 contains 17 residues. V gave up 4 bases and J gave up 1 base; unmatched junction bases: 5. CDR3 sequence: CASSNRLAGLNTGELFF. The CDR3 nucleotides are TGTGCCAGTAGTAACCGACTAGCGGGACTGAACACCGGGGAGCTGTTTTTT.

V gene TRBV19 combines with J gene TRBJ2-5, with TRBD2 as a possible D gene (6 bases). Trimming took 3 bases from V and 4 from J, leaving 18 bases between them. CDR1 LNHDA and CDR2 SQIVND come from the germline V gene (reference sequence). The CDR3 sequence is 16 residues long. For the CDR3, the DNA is TGTGCCAGTAGTATCAGGGAGGAGGGTTTTTTAGAGACCCAGTACTTC. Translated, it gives CASSIREEGFLETQYF.

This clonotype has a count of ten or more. CDR3 coding DNA: TGTGCCAGCAGCCCGCAGGGGGGACTGAACACTGAAGCTTTCTTT. Its translation is CASSPQGGLNTEAFF. This sequence joins TRBV7-9 and TRBJ1-1; 7 bases are shared with TRBD1. Germline loops: CDR1 SEHNR, CDR2 FQNEAQ (reference sequence). This CDR3 comprises 15 residues. V lost 5 bases, J lost 0 bases, and 6 bases stayed unmatched.

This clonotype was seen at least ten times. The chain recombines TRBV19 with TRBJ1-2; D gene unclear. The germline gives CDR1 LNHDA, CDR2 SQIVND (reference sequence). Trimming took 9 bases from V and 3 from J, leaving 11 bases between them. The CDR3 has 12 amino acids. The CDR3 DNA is TGTGCCAGCAAGACCCTAGACTATGGCTACACCTTC. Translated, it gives CASKTLDYGYTF.